These 23 T cell receptor beta chains originate from one sample sequenced in a study of tumor-infiltrating lymphocytes in primary liver carcinoma. Co-extraction of both nucleic acids (RNA and DNA) used about 18-31 mg of unsorted bulk tissue. Using a constant-region primer together with ProtoScript II reverse transcriptase, TCR beta cDNA was made from about 500 ng of total RNA. Three-round nested multiplex PCR performed with slightly modified ARM-PCR produced the TCR beta libraries. TRBV1-TRBV30 forward primers paired with a C-beta reverse primer drove the first two PCR rounds, around 9 cycles each. TCRdb redid the calling of the multiplex PCR reads with MiXCR, one entry per CDR3 protein. This table has roughly 91,000 distinct CDR3 sequences, roughly 69% appearing once. Sequenced sample: liver tumor tissue from sampling region 5. Subset of the sample: tumor region T5, tumor centre. The source is a woman aged 55-70 years with primary liver carcinoma and hepatitis B virus infection.

This clonotype was detected many times. The rearrangement joins TRBV7-8 to TRBJ2-1; 8 nucleotides line up with TRBD2. There are 14 residues in the CDR3. Losses at the gene ends were 5 bases for V and 7 bases for J; bases not matched to a gene: 7. CDR1 and CDR2 from the germline V gene are SGHVS and FQNEAQ. CDR3 bases: TGTGCCAGCAGCCACCGGGAGGGGAGGAATGAGCAGTTCTTC. Residues: CASSHREGRNEQFF.

The table lists this clonotype with a few counts. The rearrangement joins TRBV5-1 to TRBJ1-2, with TRBD1 matching over 8 bases. Germline values: CDR1 SGHRS, CDR2 YFSETQ. Unmatched junction bases numbered 13, after V lost 4 bases and J lost 5 bases. CDR3 length equals 16 residues. The CDR3 here is CASSQARTGFSYGYTF. CDR3 sequence (DNA): TGCGCCAGCAGCCAAGCAAGGACAGGGTTTTCTTATGGCTACACCTTC.

As regards this clonotype: Relative to the germline gene, one junction end is altered; a read error may explain this. V gene TRBV6-6 combines with J gene TRBJ2-6; the D gene is possibly TRBD1 (7 bases). The germline CDR1 and CDR2 sequences are MNHNY and SVGAGI (reference sequence). This CDR3 is 15 amino acids long. In nucleotides, the CDR3 is TGTGCCAGCAGCCTACAGGGGACTGGGGCCAACATCCTGACTTTC. Translation gives CASSLQGTGANILTF.

This clonotype came up many times. The CDR3 DNA follows: TGCGCCAGCAGCGCTTCCACAGATACGCAGTATTTT. This translates into CASSASTDTQYF. The chain is built from TRBV5-1 and TRBJ2-3; D uncertain. The CDR3 is made up of 12 amino acids. Germline CDR1 is SGHRS and CDR2 is YFSETQ. The V gene lost 4 bases and the J gene lost 2 bases, with 5 bases spanning the gap.

This clonotype was observed a single time. Its ends do not fully match the called genes, so a read error is possible. The chain combines TRBV11-2 with TRBJ2-5; 7 nucleotides align to TRBD2. Germline V gene data show CDR1 as SGHAT and CDR2 as FQNNGV. This CDR3 has 15 residues. The CDR3 loop reads CASSSEGGEEETQHF. CDR3 sequence (DNA): TGTGCCAGTAGCTCAGAGGGAGGGGAGGAAGAGACCCAGCACTTC.

This clonotype was seen a few times. V gene TRBV28 combines with J gene TRBJ2-5; TRBD2 matches 9 bases. V lost 5 bases, J lost 3 bases, and 10 bases stayed unmatched. The CDR3 length is 16 residues. Germline loops: CDR1 MDHEN, CDR2 SYDVKM. DNA for the CDR3: TGTGCCAGCAGTCCGAAACTAGCGGGCCTAAAAGAGACCCAGTACTTC. This codes for CASSPKLAGLKETQYF.

The chain is built from TRBV6-2 or TRBV6-3 and TRBJ2-1, with TRBD1 as a possible D gene (5 bases). The CDR3 extends over 14 amino acids. Germline loops: CDR1 MNHEY, CDR2 SVGEGT. V lost 10 bases and J 0 bases, leaving 13 bases between the germline ends. CDR3: CATRRQSSYNEQFF. For the CDR3, the DNA is TGTGCCACCAGGCGACAGAGCTCCTACAATGAGCAGTTCTTC.

Notes on this clonotype: A junction boundary mismatches the germline segment, possibly from a read error. The chain recombines TRBV30 with TRBJ1-4, with D hard to call. Germline CDR1 reads GTSNPN; CDR2 reads SVGIG (reference sequence). This CDR3 has 13 amino acids. The DNA of the CDR3 is TGTGCATGGAGTGCGTCAGCGAATGAAAAACTGTTTTTT. This translates into CAWSASANEKLFF.

This clonotype appeared once. Mismatch with germline at one junction end may stem from a read error. CDR3 nucleotide sequence: TGTGCCATCAGCCCCGATGACTACGGCTACACCTTC. Translated: CAISPDDYGYTF. The chain couples TRBV4-2 to TRBJ1-2; unclear D gene. Germline CDR1 LGHNA, CDR2 YNFKEQ. The CDR3 has 12 residues.

A few counts support this clonotype. A much bigger clone sits one base away, suggesting this may be a read error. J is TRBJ2-7 and V is TRBV5-6; D tentatively reads TRBD1 or TRBD2 (5 bases each). The CDR3 has 12 residues. Germline CDR1 is SGHDT and CDR2 is YYEEEE. The CDR3 DNA is TGTGTCAGCAGCGAGGGGACGGGCGAGCAGTACTTC. Translated, it gives CVSSEGTGEQYF.

A word on this clonotype: A much larger clone differs by one base, so this may be a read error. This chain connects TRBV5-1 to TRBJ1-5; D not certain. The CDR3 is 13 amino acids. From germline, CDR1 is SGHRS and CDR2 YFSETQ. The V gene lost 1 base and the J gene lost 9 bases, with 11 bases spanning the gap. The CDR3 region has the DNA TGCGCCAGCAGCTTGTCCTACGACTGGCCCCAGCATTTT. It translates to CASSLSYDWPQHF.

This clonotype was counted once. With a much larger clone just one base away, this may be a read error. The chain employs TRBV10-3 and TRBJ1-5, with D perhaps matching TRBD1 (6 bases). The CDR3 spans 14 residues. Germline-derived CDR1 and CDR2 are ENHRY and SYGVKD. CDR3: CDISPTGNNQPQHF. The CDR3 DNA is TGTGACATCAGTCCAACAGGGAACAATCAGCCCCAGCATTTT.

In this sample, this clonotype turned up once. No conserved phenylalanine or tryptophan ends this CDR3, so it is likely a read error. V and J are TRBV10-3 and TRBJ2-3; possible D gene TRBD2, 6 bases. The CDR3 sequence is 14 residues long. Germline lookup yields CDR1 ENHRY and CDR2 SYGVKD. The CDR3 DNA reads TGTGCCATTTCGGAGCGGGCGAACACAGGTACGCAGTATTTA. It encodes CAISERANTGTQYL.

This clonotype was observed a single time. Because it lacks the conserved phenylalanine or tryptophan at the end, this CDR3 is likely a read error. V and J are TRBV4-2 and TRBJ2-2; 12 bases map to TRBD2. CDR1 LGHNA and CDR2 YNFKEQ come from the germline V gene. The CDR3 runs 18 residues. The CDR3 coding sequence is TGTACCAGCAGCCACCGCCTAGCGGGAGGGCCGAGAACCGGGGAGCTGTTTCTT. Its protein is CTSSHRLAGGPRTGELFL.

Turning to this clonotype: Sequence at one end of the junction differs from germline and may be a read error. The chain couples TRBV12-3 or TRBV12-4 to TRBJ2-1; 7 positions agree with TRBD2. This CDR3 has 18 residues. CDR3 in amino acids: CASSLEAGSELAYNEQSF. CDR3 DNA sequence: TGTGCCAGCAGTTTAGAGGCAGGGTCGGAACTAGCGTACAATGAGCAGTCCTTC.

In its sample, this clonotype is medium-sized. This chain links TRBV11-3 with TRBJ1-1; a possible D gene is TRBD1 (6 bases). The CDR3 covers 18 residues. CDR1 is SGHNT, CDR2 YENEEA, per germline. The germline V and J ends were trimmed by 1 base and 0 bases, with 18 bases remaining between them. CDR3 DNA sequence: TGTGCCAGCAGCTTAGGAGCTGGAAGGGGGGTCATGAACACTGAAGCTTTCTTT. Amino acid sequence: CASSLGAGRGVMNTEAFF.

With regard to this clonotype: A read error is possible here, since a much larger clone lies one base away. V is TRBV28 and J is TRBJ1-2, with D possibly TRBD1 on 5 matching bases. Germline lookup yields CDR1 MDHEN and CDR2 SYDVKM. The CDR3 covers 13 residues. CDR3 amino acids: CTSSVGTHYGYTF. In DNA, the CDR3 is TGTACCAGCAGTGTGGGGACGCACTATGGCTACACCTTC.

To note about this clonotype: A much larger clone is a single base away; this may be a read error. The chain joins TRBV6-2 or TRBV6-3 to TRBJ2-1, with 13 bases that match TRBD2. This CDR3 has 15 amino acids. Losses at the gene ends were 4 bases for V and 9 bases for J; bases not matched to a gene: 6. Germline CDR1 reads MNHEY; CDR2 reads SVGEGT. The CDR3 reads CASSSTSGRAAEQFF. The DNA for the CDR3 is TGTGCCAGCAGTTCAACTAGCGGGAGGGCCGCTGAGCAGTTCTTC.

Comment on this clonotype: Its ends do not fully match the called genes, so a read error is possible. The genes are TRBV7-9 and TRBJ1-4; D is unresolved. The CDR3 is 15 amino acids. Germline V gene lookup returns CDR1 SEHNR and CDR2 FQNEAQ (reference sequence). CDR3 sequence reads: CACSLGSSTNEKLFF. In DNA, the CDR3 is TGTGCCTGCAGCTTGGGCTCCTCAACTAATGAAAAACTGTTTTTT.

A note on this clonotype: A much bigger clone sits one base away, suggesting this may be a read error. The gene calls are TRBV28 and TRBJ2-7; D may be TRBD1 (6 bases). Germline assignment: CDR1 MDHEN and CDR2 SYDVKM. This CDR3 region has 15 residues. The DNA of the CDR3 is TGTGCCGGCAGTTTATCGGCAGGGGTCTCCTACGAGCAGTACTTC. Protein sequence: CAGSLSAGVSYEQYF.

This clonotype was counted a few times. Since a much larger clone is just one base distant, this may be a read error. The V and J genes are TRBV4-1 and TRBJ2-1; a weak D match, TRBD2 (6 bases). The CDR3 is 15 amino acids. Germline V gene lookup returns CDR1 MGHRA and CDR2 YSYEKL. The CDR3 nucleotides are TGCACCAGCAGCCACGGCGGGGCCCTAGGGAATGAGCAGTTCTTC. This codes for CTSSHGGALGNEQFF.

This clonotype was seen once. The chain employs TRBV5-8 and TRBJ2-5; 7 bases match TRBD1. J gave up 5 bases and V 2 bases, and 9 bases lay outside the gene matches. The germline gives CDR1 SGHTS, CDR2 YDEGEE. The CDR3 has 15 amino acids. CDR3 amino acids: CASSLRTGGVETQYF. The CDR3 DNA reads as TGTGCCAGCAGCTTACGGACAGGTGGCGTGGAGACCCAGTACTTC.

About this clonotype itself: An end of the junction differs from the germline gene, which may be a read error. This chain uses TRBV11-2 with TRBJ1-1; no firm D call. Germline CDR1 and CDR2: SGHAT and FQNNGV. There are 14 residues in the CDR3. CDR3 residues: CASSLNGWSTGAFF. CDR3 DNA sequence: TGTGCCAGCAGTTTGAACGGGTGGAGCACTGGAGCTTTCTTT.